This T cell receptor (beta chain) derives from a study of cytomegalovirus exposure and HLA in healthy donors. Study as a whole: HLA-typed donors were the source of tens of millions of unique TCRs, which an early data release held.

The PCR used 60 Vbeta and 13 Jbeta primers. The repertoire was sequenced with immunoSEQ multiplex PCR; TCRdb's copy has only in-frame clones and lacks some. The data show 150,000 to 200,000 clones, more than 65% seen once. Findings of the study overall: Whilst most TCR sequences proved rare, a subset of public TCRs occurred across many donors. The later analysis indicated that the majority of CMV-associated TCR beta chains appeared HLA-restricted. In an earlier analysis, productive rearrangement rates for most beta V segments clustered near 87% or 30%.

After removal of 4 bases from V and 4 bases from J, the junction contained 12 bases not matched to a gene. The CDR3 has 16 residues. Germline V lookup: CDR1 SGDLS, CDR2 YYNGEE. Turning to this clone: Its specificity is unknown.

This chain links TRBV9 with TRBJ2-3; TRBD1 matches at 7 bases. Sequencing was done on a sample of PBMCs. The sequence was collected from a man aged 18 to 29 in good health and CMV-seropositive. In DNA, the CDR3 is TGTGCCAGCAGCTCACACAGGGGTTTTTTATCAGATACGCAGTATTTT. It encodes CASSSHRGFLSDTQYF.